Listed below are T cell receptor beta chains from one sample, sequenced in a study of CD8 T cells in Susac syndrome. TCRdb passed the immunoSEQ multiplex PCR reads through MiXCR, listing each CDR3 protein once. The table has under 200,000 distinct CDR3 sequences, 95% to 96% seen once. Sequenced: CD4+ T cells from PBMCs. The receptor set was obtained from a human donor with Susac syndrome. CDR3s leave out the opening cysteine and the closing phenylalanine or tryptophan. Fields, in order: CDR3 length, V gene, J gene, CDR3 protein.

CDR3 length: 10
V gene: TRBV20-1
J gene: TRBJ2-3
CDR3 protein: SSRRGIDTQY

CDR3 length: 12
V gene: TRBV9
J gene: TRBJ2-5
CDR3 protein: ASSVGSSQETQY

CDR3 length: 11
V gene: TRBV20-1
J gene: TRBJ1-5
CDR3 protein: SASTGQGQPQH

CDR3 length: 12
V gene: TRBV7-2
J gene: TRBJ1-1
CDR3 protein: ASSAQGGNTEAF

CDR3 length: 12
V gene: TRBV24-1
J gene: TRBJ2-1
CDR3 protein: ATSGAPPYNEQF

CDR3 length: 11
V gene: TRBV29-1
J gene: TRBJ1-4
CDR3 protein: SVRLGVREKLF

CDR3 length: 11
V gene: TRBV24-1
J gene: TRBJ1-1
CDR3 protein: ATSDFMNTEAF

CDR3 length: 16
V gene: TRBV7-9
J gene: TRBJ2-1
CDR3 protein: ASSSKTSGGASYNEQF

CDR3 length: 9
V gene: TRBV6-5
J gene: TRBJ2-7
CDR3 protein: ASSNTYEQY

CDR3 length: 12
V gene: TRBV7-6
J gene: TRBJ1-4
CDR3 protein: ASAQGQANEKLF

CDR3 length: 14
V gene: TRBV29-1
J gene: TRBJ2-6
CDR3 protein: SVRGTGSLGANVLT

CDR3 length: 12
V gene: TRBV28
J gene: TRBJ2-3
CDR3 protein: ASSSPTGADTQY

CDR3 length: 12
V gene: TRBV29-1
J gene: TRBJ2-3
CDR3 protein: SVGLAENWDTQY

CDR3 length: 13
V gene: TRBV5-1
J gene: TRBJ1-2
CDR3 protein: ASKYLGETNYGYT

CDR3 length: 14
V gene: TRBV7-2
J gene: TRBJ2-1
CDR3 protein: ASSLAGTGLYNEQF

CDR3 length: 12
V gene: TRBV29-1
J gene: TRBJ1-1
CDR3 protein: SGWGDGANTEAF

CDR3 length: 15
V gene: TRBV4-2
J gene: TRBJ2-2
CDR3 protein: ASSQDVPGYNTGELF

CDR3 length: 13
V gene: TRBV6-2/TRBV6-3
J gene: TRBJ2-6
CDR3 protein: ASSSRDSGANVLT

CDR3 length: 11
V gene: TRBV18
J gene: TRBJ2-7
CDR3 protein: ASSPSATYEQY

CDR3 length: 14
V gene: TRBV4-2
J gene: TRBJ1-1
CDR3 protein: ASSPGTGRVGAEAF

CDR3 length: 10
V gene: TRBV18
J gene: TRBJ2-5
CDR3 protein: ASSPVQETQY

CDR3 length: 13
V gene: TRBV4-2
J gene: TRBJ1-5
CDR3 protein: ASSQEVGEWKPQH

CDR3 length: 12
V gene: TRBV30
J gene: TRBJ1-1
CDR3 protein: AWSIQERRTEAF

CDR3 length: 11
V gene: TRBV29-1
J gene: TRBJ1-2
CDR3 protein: SVNRVGSYGYT

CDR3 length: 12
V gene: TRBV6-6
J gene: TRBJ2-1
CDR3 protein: ASRFRTSGYEQF

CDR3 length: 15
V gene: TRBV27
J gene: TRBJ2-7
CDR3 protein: ASSPTQAASVSYEQY

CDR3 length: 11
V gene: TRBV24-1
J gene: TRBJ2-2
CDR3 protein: ATRPSQAGELF

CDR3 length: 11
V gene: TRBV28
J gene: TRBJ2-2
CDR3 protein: ASSNGQTGELF

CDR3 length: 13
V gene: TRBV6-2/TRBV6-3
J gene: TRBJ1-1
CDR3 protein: ASREPQGRGTEAF

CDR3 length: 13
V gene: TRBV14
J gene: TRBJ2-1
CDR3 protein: ASSQPSGFYNEQF

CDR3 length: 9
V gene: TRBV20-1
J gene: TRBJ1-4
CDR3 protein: SAREGEKLF

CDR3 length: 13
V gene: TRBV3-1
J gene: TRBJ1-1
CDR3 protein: ASSQGPARETEAF

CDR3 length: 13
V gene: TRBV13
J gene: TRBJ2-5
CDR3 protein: ASSLDGGGKGTQY

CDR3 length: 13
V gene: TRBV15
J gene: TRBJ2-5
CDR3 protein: ATSTWREVQETQY

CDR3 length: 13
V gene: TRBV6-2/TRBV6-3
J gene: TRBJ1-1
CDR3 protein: ASSYSGRVYTEAF

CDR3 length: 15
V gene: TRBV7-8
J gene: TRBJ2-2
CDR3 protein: ASSPSETAANTGELF

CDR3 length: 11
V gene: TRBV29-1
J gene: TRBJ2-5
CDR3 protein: SVDGQSQETQY

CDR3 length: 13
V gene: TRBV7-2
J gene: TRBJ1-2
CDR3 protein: ASQPRGRGSYGYT

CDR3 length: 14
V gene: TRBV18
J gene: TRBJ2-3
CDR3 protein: ASSPRGATSTDTQY

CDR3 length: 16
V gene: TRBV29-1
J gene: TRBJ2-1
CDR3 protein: SVGGAGLAGSSYNEQF

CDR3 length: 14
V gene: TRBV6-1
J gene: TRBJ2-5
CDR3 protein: ASSPLGAGEGETQY

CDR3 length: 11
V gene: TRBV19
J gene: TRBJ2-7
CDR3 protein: ASSTGQNYEQY

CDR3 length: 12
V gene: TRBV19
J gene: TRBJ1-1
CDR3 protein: ASTPGTGLTEAF

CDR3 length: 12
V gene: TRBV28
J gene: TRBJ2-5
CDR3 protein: ASLSGGSGETQY

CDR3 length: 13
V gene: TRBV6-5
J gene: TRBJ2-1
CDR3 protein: ASSLPSGSGSEQF

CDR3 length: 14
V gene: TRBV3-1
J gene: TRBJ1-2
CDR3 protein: ASSHLTTGGDYGYT

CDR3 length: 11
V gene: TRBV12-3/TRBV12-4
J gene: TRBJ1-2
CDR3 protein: ASSLGQLSGYT

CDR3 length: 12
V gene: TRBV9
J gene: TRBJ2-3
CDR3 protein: ASSVVSRTDTQY